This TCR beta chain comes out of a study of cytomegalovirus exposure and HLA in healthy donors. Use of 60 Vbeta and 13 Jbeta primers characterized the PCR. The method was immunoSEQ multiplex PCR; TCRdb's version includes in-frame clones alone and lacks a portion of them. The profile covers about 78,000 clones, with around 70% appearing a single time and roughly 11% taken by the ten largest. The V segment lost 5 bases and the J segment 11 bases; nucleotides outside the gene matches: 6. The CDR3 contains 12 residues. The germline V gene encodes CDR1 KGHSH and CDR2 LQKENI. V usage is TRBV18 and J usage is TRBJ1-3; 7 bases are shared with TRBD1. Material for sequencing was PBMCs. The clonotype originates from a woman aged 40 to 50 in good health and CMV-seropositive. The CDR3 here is CASSTGQDPIYF. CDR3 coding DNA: TGTGCCAGCTCAACCGGACAGGATCCCATATATTTT.